This passage covers 13 T cell receptor beta chains from one sample sequenced in a study of Ad26.COV2.S vaccination and SARS-CoV-2 variants (dated by TCRdb to the early 2020s). The treatment or condition label, as the study defines it: around 19 received Ad26.COV2.S at low or high dose, single or two shots; roughly five received placebo; per-sample allocation not given. For vaccine and placebo recipients, repertoires were sequenced using samples collected on day 63 after the first injection. Library preparation was by the immunoSEQ multiplex PCR assay. TCRdb limited this immuneACCESS table to in-frame rearrangements with V and J called. A share of clones is missing; checked studies link under half to unresolved V genes, and the rest is unexplained. The sample has around 300,000 clones on record, 65% to 90% of them singletons. The ten largest clonotypes hold about 10% of the sample. The sequenced sample was peripheral blood, obtained in a trial of Ad26.COV2.S vaccine versus placebo. These receptor sequences come from a person aged 18-65 years who received the Ad26.COV2.S COVID-19 vaccine or a placebo.

The gene calls are TRBV28 and TRBJ1-2; 8 bases agree with TRBD1. V lost 5 bases and J lost 7; bases outside the gene matches: 6. The CDR3 consists of 13 residues. The germline CDR1 and CDR2 sequences are MDHEN and SYDVKM. CDR3 sequence: CASSLGQGGGYTF. The CDR3 DNA reads TGTGCCAGCAGTCTCGGACAGGGAGGTGGCTACACCTTC.

This chain links TRBV2 with TRBJ1-6; possibly TRBD1 for D (5 bases). This CDR3 is 16 amino acids long. The V end was cut by 5 bases, the J end by 9 bases, with 20 bases between. From germline, CDR1 is SNHLY and CDR2 FYNNEI. The CDR3 is CASSLLGGGIGSPLHF. The DNA for the CDR3 is TGTGCCAGCAGTCTTCTCGGGGGTGGAATCGGTTCACCCCTCCACTTT.

This clone was seen only a few times. The V call is TRBV10-3, the J call TRBJ2-7; perhaps TRBD1 as D (6 bases). Germline V gene lookup returns CDR1 ENHRY and CDR2 SYGVKD. V shed 4 bases and J shed 5 bases, with 9 bases lying between them. This CDR3 is built from 12 residues. DNA of the CDR3: TGTGCCATCAGTGCCGCAGGGGACGAGCAGTACTTC. It yields the protein CAISAAGDEQYF.

This clone was found a few times. The V and J genes are TRBV28 and TRBJ1-6; D not resolved. Germline CDR1 is MDHEN and CDR2 is SYDVKM. The V end lost 6 bases, the J end lost 9 bases, and 18 bases lay between the germline ends. The CDR3 totals 15 residues. The CDR3 DNA follows: TGTGCCAGCAGATCAACGGACGGCACCTTTTCACCCCTCCACTTT. Translating it yields CASRSTDGTFSPLHF.

The rearrangement uses TRBV24-1 and TRBJ1-2; 9 nucleotides align to TRBD1. Germline CDR1 is KGHDR and CDR2 is SFDVKD. Trimming removed 2 bases from V and 7 bases from J; junction bases left unmatched: 4. The CDR3 sequence is 14 residues long. The CDR3 DNA sequence: TGTGCCACCAGTGATTCGGGACAGGGATCTGGCTACACCTTC. Protein sequence: CATSDSGQGSGYTF.

V is TRBV28 and J is TRBJ1-2, with D unresolved. CDR1 MDHEN and CDR2 SYDVKM come from the germline V gene. This CDR3 is built from 14 residues. Trimming left V 4 bases short and J 5 bases short, with 14 bases between. In nucleotides, the CDR3 is TGTGCCAGCAGTTCGGAGGCAGAATCTTATGGCTACACCTTC. This codes for CASSSEAESYGYTF.

V and J are TRBV6-5 and TRBJ1-5; 7 bases fit TRBD1. CDR3 length: 15 amino acids. V lost 4 bases, J lost 4 bases, and 7 bases stayed unmatched. CDR1 is MNHEY, CDR2 SVGAGI, per germline. The CDR3: CASSFTRGENQPQHF. The CDR3 DNA sequence: TGTGCCAGCAGTTTCACCAGGGGGGAGAATCAGCCCCAGCATTTT.

The chain employs TRBV27 and TRBJ1-2, with a weak D call TRBD1 (6 bases). Trimming removed 5 bases from V and 6 bases from J, with 16 bases in between. Germline loops: CDR1 MNHEY, CDR2 SMNVEV (reference sequence). The CDR3 totals 14 residues. Here the CDR3 DNA reads TGTGCCAGCAGTCAGGGGACATGGAATAATGGCTACACCTTC. Its translation is CASSQGTWNNGYTF.

This chain uses TRBV4-3 with TRBJ1-2; possibly TRBD1 for D (5 bases). The CDR3 sequence is 16 residues long. Germline V gene data show CDR1 as LGHNA and CDR2 as YSLEER. V shed 2 bases and J shed 1 base, with 14 bases lying between them. The CDR3 loop reads CASSQPRGTSNYGYTF. As DNA, the CDR3 is TGCGCCAGCAGCCAACCCCGAGGGACTAGTAACTATGGCTACACCTTC.

The V and J genes are TRBV28 and TRBJ1-5; possible D gene TRBD1, 6 bases. The V gene lost 3 bases and the J gene lost 0 bases, with 15 bases spanning the gap. The CDR3 spans 17 residues. Germline V gives CDR1 MDHEN, CDR2 SYDVKM. CDR3 region: CASSFSSTGSSNQPQHF. The CDR3 DNA reads as TGTGCCAGCAGTTTCTCCTCCACAGGGAGTAGCAATCAGCCCCAGCATTTT.

The V and J genes are TRBV7-9 and TRBJ2-3, with D possibly being TRBD1 (5 bases). V was pared by 8 bases and J by 1 base, with 7 bases between. The germline gives CDR1 SEHNR, CDR2 FQNEAQ (reference sequence). The CDR3 has 12 amino acids. CDR3 amino acids: CASSTGTDTQYF. CDR3 DNA: TGTGCCAGCTCGACAGGCACAGATACGCAGTATTTT.

The rearrangement uses TRBV28 and TRBJ2-4, with D unclear. The CDR3 is 11 residues long. Germline V CDR1 and CDR2: MDHEN, SYDVKM. V dropped 7 bases and J dropped 13 bases, with 14 bases sitting between them. CDR3 nucleotide sequence: TGTGCCAGCACCGGCATTATAGGCCAGTACTTC. It translates to CASTGIIGQYF.

This chain connects TRBV11-1 to TRBJ2-1; D might be TRBD1 (5 bases). The CDR3 has 15 amino acids. V lost 4 bases and J lost 8, with 18 bases in between. CDR1 is SGHAT and CDR2 is FQDESV in the germline V gene (reference sequence). CDR3 sequence reads: CASSSIRQTWDEQFF. CDR3 coding DNA: TGTGCCAGCAGCTCTATCCGACAGACATGGGATGAGCAGTTCTTC.